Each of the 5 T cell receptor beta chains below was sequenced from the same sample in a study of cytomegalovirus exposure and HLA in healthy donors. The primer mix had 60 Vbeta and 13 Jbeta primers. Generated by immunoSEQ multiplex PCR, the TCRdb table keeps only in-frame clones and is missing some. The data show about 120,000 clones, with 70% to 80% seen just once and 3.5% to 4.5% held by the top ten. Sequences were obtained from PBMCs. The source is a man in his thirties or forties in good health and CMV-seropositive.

The CDR3 loop is CASSLGSGLYEQYF. CDR3 coding DNA: TGTGCCAGCAGCTTGGGTAGCGGACTCTACGAGCAGTACTTC. The rearrangement links TRBV5-4 to TRBJ2-7; TRBD2 might be the D (6 bases). The CDR3 totals 14 residues. The V end lost 0 bases, the J end lost 3 bases, and 10 bases lay between the germline ends. Germline CDR1 and CDR2: SGHNT and YYREEE (reference sequence).

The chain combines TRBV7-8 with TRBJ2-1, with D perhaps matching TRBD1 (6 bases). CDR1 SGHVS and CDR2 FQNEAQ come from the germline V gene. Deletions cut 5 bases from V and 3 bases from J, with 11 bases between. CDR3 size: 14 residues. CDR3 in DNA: TGTGCCAGCAGCCGCCAGGGGCGCTACAATGAGCAGTTCTTC. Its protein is CASSRQGRYNEQFF.

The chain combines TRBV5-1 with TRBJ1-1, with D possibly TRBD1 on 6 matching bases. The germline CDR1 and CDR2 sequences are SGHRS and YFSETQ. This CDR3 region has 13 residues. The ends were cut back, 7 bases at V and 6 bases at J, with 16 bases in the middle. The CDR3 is CASSTGSLAEAFF. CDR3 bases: TGCGCCAGCTCGACAGGATCTCTCGCTGAAGCTTTCTTT. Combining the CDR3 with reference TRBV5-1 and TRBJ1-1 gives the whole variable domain KAGVTQTPRYLIKTRGQQVTLSCSPISGHRSVSWYQQTPGQGLQFLFEYFSETQRNKGNFPGRFSGRQFSNSRSEMNVSTLELGDSALYLCASSTGSLAEAFFGQGTRLTVV.

DNA of the CDR3: TGTGCCGGTTCGAGCGGGAGGGGTGCCTACGAGCAGTACTTC. This sequence encodes CAGSSGRGAYEQYF. J is TRBJ2-7 and V is TRBV30; 10 nucleotides agree with TRBD2. This CDR3 comprises 14 residues. In germline, CDR1 is GTSNPN, CDR2 SVGIG (reference sequence). The V gene end was trimmed by 8 bases and the J gene end by 2 bases; junction bases not matched to a gene: 9.

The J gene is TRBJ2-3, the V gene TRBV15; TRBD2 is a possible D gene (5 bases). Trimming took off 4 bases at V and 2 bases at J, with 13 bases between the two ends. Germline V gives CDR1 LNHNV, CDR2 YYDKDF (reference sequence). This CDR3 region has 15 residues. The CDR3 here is CATSTLSDYTDTQYF. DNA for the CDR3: TGTGCCACCAGCACTCTTAGCGATTACACAGATACGCAGTATTTT.